This entry features one TCR beta chain sequence. This sample was included in a study of control samples from healthy donors and cancer patients. The table came from immunoSEQ multiplex PCR; TCRdb's copy has only in-frame clones and leaves some out. This sample carries 390,000 or so clones, more than 80% of them seen once, and the ten largest clones take around 6.4%. The germline CDR1 and CDR2 sequences are MNHEY and SMNVEV (reference sequence). Trimming removed 5 bases at V and 4 bases at J, with 11 bases between. The CDR3 has 13 residues. This TCR was sampled from a man in his forties with head and neck cancer. The chain links TRBV27 to TRBJ1-2; weak D call: TRBD1 (6 bases). The sample consisted of PBMCs. The CDR3, as DNA: TGTGCCAGCAGTAGGAACAGGGCCTATGGCTACACCTTC. Its protein is CASSRNRAYGYTF.